The clone carrying this TCR beta chain was detected a few times. Its specificity is unknown. The data stem from a study of response to subunit inactivated influenza vaccine. Each CDR3 protein is one row after TCRdb ran MiXCR on the RT-PCR reads. The data contain more than 400,000 distinct CDR3 sequences, roughly 7.6% of them singletons. Findings of the study overall: Each seasonal influenza vaccination recruits few new T cells, the authors suggested.

Trimming took 1 base from V and 5 from J, leaving 21 bases between them. This CDR3 has 17 residues. Germline CDR1 and CDR2: DFQATT and SNEGSKA (reference sequence). Sequences were derived from PBMCs from blood, sampled 23 months after vaccination. The sequence came from a man aged 50 to 69 who received an inactivated influenza vaccine. This sequence joins TRBV20-1 and TRBJ2-1; D perhaps matches TRBD2 (6 bases). The CDR3 spells CSARARGDIRRDNEQFF. In nucleotides, the CDR3 is TGCAGTGCTAGAGCGCGGGGAGATATCCGCCGGGACAATGAGCAGTTCTTC.